What follows are 14 T cell receptor beta chains derived from one specimen sequenced in a study of control samples from healthy donors and cancer patients. The protocol was immunoSEQ multiplex PCR, while the TCRdb copy is restricted to in-frame clones and leaves out a portion. The data show 85,000 to 90,000 clones, over 75% seen once. Source material: blood. These receptors originate from a woman in her 40s in good health.

This sequence joins TRBV15 and TRBJ2-4; D perhaps matches TRBD2 (8 bases). Germline loops: CDR1 LNHNV, CDR2 YYDKDF (reference sequence). The CDR3 contains 16 residues. Trimming left V 4 bases short and J 6 bases short, with 19 bases between. The CDR3 DNA reads TGTGCCACCAGCAACCGGGAGGGGGCAGGGACAAACATTCAGTACTTC. Protein product: CATSNREGAGTNIQYF.

This rearrangement joins TRBV6-5 to TRBJ1-6; no clear D gene. The V gene lost 6 bases and the J gene lost 5 bases, with 11 bases spanning the gap. There are 14 residues in the CDR3. Germline V gene sequence: CDR1 MNHEY, CDR2 SVGAGI. The chain's CDR3 is CASRADGNNSPLHF. CDR3 DNA: TGTGCCAGCAGGGCGGACGGAAATAATTCACCCCTCCACTTT.

The gene calls are TRBV27 and TRBJ1-1; 11 bases map to TRBD1. The J segment lost 8 bases and the V segment lost 5 bases, leaving 10 bases of the junction unmatched. There are 15 residues in the CDR3. Per germline, CDR1 MNHEY and CDR2 SMNVEV (reference sequence). The CDR3 coding sequence is TGTGCCAGCAGTCCCAGGACAGGGGGCGGGGAGGAAGCTTTCTTT. It codes for CASSPRTGGGEEAFF.

The chain links TRBV4-1 to TRBJ1-1; 8 bases match TRBD1. Germline loops: CDR1 MGHRA, CDR2 YSYEKL. The length of the CDR3 is 16 residues. V lost 5 bases to trimming and J lost 3 bases; unmatched junction nucleotides: 11. In DNA, the CDR3 is TGCGCCAGCAGCTTAACGGGCTCAGGGGGCGACACTGAAGCTTTCTTT. It yields the protein CASSLTGSGGDTEAFF.

This clone was recorded only once. The chain recombines TRBV4-1 with TRBJ1-3; possibly TRBD1 for D (5 bases). The CDR3 has 18 amino acids. The germline gives CDR1 MGHRA, CDR2 YSYEKL. V lost 6 bases to trimming and J lost 0 bases, with 21 bases between them. The CDR3 is CASSNSGTTSSSGNTIYF. The DNA for the CDR3 is TGCGCCAGCAGTAATTCCGGGACGACTTCCAGCTCTGGAAACACCATATATTTT.

This chain joins TRBV6-2 or TRBV6-3 and TRBJ1-3; D not certain. V lost 2 bases and J lost 0, with 11 bases in between. This CDR3 contains 16 residues. Germline V gene sequence: CDR1 MNHEY, CDR2 SVGEGT. The CDR3 is CASSYGGVRSGNTIYF. The CDR3 DNA follows: TGTGCCAGCAGTTACGGCGGGGTGCGCTCTGGAAACACCATATATTTT.

The chain links TRBV19 to TRBJ1-5; 7 bases map to TRBD1. The germline gives CDR1 LNHDA, CDR2 SQIVND (reference sequence). CDR3 length: 15 amino acids. Trimming cost V 3 bases and J 1 base; bases outside gene matches: 3. The CDR3 here is CASSIRTGSNQPQHF. In DNA form, the CDR3 reads TGTGCCAGTAGTATCCGGACAGGCAGCAATCAGCCCCAGCATTTT.

The V call is TRBV19, the J call TRBJ1-1; 9 bases are shared with TRBD1. The germline CDR1 and CDR2 sequences are LNHDA and SQIVND (reference sequence). The length of the CDR3 is 15 residues. The V segment lost 6 bases and the J segment 7 bases; nucleotides outside the gene matches: 12. The CDR3 loop reads CASSHRGRLVGEAFF. CDR3 nucleotides: TGTGCCAGTAGCCACAGGGGGCGTCTAGTAGGTGAAGCTTTCTTT.

The V call is TRBV3-1 (or the pseudogene TRBV3-2), the J call TRBJ1-4; D uncertain. V was shortened by 5 bases and J by 1 base, with 11 bases between the two germline ends. There are 15 residues in the CDR3. The V gene's germline CDR1 is LGHDT and CDR2 YNNKEL (reference sequence). CDR3 region: CASSYTRGTNEKLFF. CDR3 nucleotides: TGTGCCAGCAGCTATACCCGGGGAACTAATGAAAAACTGTTTTTT.

The chain combines TRBV4-3 with TRBJ1-4, with D tentatively TRBD1 (6 bases). Germline-derived CDR1 and CDR2 are LGHNA and YSLEER. Trimming took 4 bases from V and 8 from J, leaving 20 bases between them. The CDR3 extends over 16 amino acids. The CDR3 protein is CASSPPGWGLEEKLFF. Here the CDR3 DNA reads TGCGCCAGCAGCCCTCCGGGGTGGGGGCTTGAAGAAAAACTGTTTTTT.

This sequence joins TRBV13 and TRBJ2-7; TRBD1 agrees at 8 bases. Germline loops: CDR1 PRHDT, CDR2 FYEKMQ (reference sequence). This CDR3 has 13 amino acids. Trimming took 5 bases from V and 3 from J; bases not matched to a gene: 3. Written as DNA, the CDR3 is TGTGCCAGCAGCCCCGGGACAGGCTACGAGCAGTACTTC. Protein: CASSPGTGYEQYF.

The rearrangement uses TRBV6-2 or TRBV6-3 and TRBJ1-1; possible D gene TRBD1, 6 bases. The ends were cut back, 6 bases at V and 4 bases at J, with 12 bases in the middle. Germline V lookup: CDR1 MNHEY, CDR2 SVGEGT. The CDR3 extends over 13 amino acids. The CDR3 region is CASSSGHVTEAFF. The CDR3, as DNA: TGTGCCAGCAGCTCGGGACATGTCACTGAAGCTTTCTTT.

The chain couples TRBV7-9 to TRBJ2-3; D is ambiguous. V lost 1 base to trimming and J lost 11 bases, with 16 bases between them. The length of the CDR3 is 14 residues. Germline CDR1 is SEHNR and CDR2 is FQNEAQ (reference sequence). CDR3: CASSLVPALERQYF. The CDR3 DNA reads as TGTGCCAGCAGCTTAGTCCCAGCCCTGGAAAGGCAGTATTTT.

The rearrangement joins TRBV30 to TRBJ1-1; D is ambiguous. Per the germline V gene, CDR1 is GTSNPN and CDR2 is SVGIG (reference sequence). The ends were cut back, 1 base at V and 3 bases at J, with 15 bases in the middle. The CDR3 is 15 amino acids. CDR3 region: CAWSAGRWGDTEAFF. The DNA for the CDR3 is TGTGCCTGGAGTGCCGGACGGTGGGGAGACACTGAAGCTTTCTTT.